The 29 T cell receptor beta chains in this list originate from one sample, sequenced in a study of blood T cell repertoires in COVID-19. Libraries were prepared by immunoSEQ multiplex PCR; TCRdb keeps only in-frame clonotypes and omits some of them. The table records about 230,000 clones, approximately 81% of them present only once. The sequencing input was peripheral blood. These receptors came from a man aged 40-49 years with acute or convalescent COVID-19.

The sample holds a few counts of this clone. The chain joins TRBV5-1 to TRBJ1-1; a possible D gene is TRBD1 (6 bases). Germline V gene data show CDR1 as SGHRS and CDR2 as YFSETQ. Trimming removed 2 bases at V and 4 bases at J, with 12 bases between. The CDR3 totals 14 residues. Here the CDR3 reads CASSLQGKGTEAFF. The CDR3 DNA reads TGCGCCAGCAGCTTACAGGGTAAGGGCACTGAAGCTTTCTTT.

V is TRBV5-1 and J is TRBJ1-4; TRBD1 matches 9 bases. V lost 4 bases to trimming and J lost 7 bases; unmatched junction nucleotides: 5. The germline V gene has CDR1 SGHRS and CDR2 YFSETQ. The CDR3 has 14 residues. The DNA of the CDR3 is TGCGCCAGCAGCCTCGGGACAGGGAGTGAAAAACTGTTTTTT. Protein sequence: CASSLGTGSEKLFF. Combining the CDR3 with reference TRBV5-1 and TRBJ1-4 gives the whole variable domain KAGVTQTPRYLIKTRGQQVTLSCSPISGHRSVSWYQQTPGQGLQFLFEYFSETQRNKGNFPGRFSGRQFSNSRSEMNVSTLELGDSALYLCASSLGTGSEKLFFGSGTQLSVL.

V is TRBV10-3 and J is TRBJ2-7, with 7 bases fitting TRBD1. Germline loops: CDR1 ENHRY, CDR2 SYGVKD. The junction had 3 bases not matched to a gene; V was cut back by 7 bases and J by 3 bases. This CDR3 has 12 amino acids. The CDR3 is CAIKGQSYEQYF. CDR3 nucleotides: TGTGCCATCAAGGGACAGAGCTACGAGCAGTACTTC.

J is TRBJ2-7 and V is TRBV27; the match to TRBD1 covers 9 bases. The CDR3 is made up of 16 amino acids. Per germline, CDR1 MNHEY and CDR2 SMNVEV (reference sequence). With 2 bases clipped from V and 2 bases from J, the junction kept 7 bases outside the gene matches. CDR3 coding DNA: TGTGCCAGCAGTTTACAAGGGACAGGGCGTCCCTACGAGCAGTACTTC. It translates to CASSLQGTGRPYEQYF.

The genes are TRBV5-1 and TRBJ2-2, with 10 bases lining up with TRBD1. The CDR3 totals 16 residues. Germline values: CDR1 SGHRS, CDR2 YFSETQ. Unmatched junction bases numbered 9, after V lost 4 bases and J lost 6 bases. CDR3 DNA sequence: TGCGCCAGCAGCATAGACAGGGGGCTGGTTGCCGGGGAGCTGTTTTTT. It specifies CASSIDRGLVAGELFF.

The rearrangement joins TRBV5-6 to TRBJ1-6, with D uncertain. The CDR3 extends over 17 amino acids. V was clipped by 0 bases and J by 2 bases, with 12 bases between them. Germline V CDR1 and CDR2: SGHDT, YYEEEE. In nucleotides, the CDR3 is TGTGCCAGCAGCTTGGGCGGTGATTCCCCCTATAATTCACCCCTCCACTTT. As protein: CASSLGGDSPYNSPLHF.

This chain's CDR3 is CASRRDRVGSLYF. DNA of the CDR3: TGTGCCAGCAGACGGGACAGGGTGGGGTCATTGTACTTC. The chain uses TRBV28 and TRBJ2-4; 9 nucleotides match TRBD1. CDR3 length equals 13 residues. Germline trimming cut 6 bases from V and 15 bases from J; bases unmatched to any gene: 12. From germline, CDR1 is MDHEN and CDR2 SYDVKM.

The V and J genes are TRBV4-2 and TRBJ1-1, with D perhaps matching TRBD1 (5 bases). The CDR3 covers 15 residues. Germline V CDR1 and CDR2: LGHNA, YNFKEQ. V shed 0 bases and J shed 4 bases, with 12 bases lying between them. Here the CDR3 DNA reads TGTGCCAGCAGCCAAGAGCCCGGGGGTGGCACTGAAGCTTTCTTT. Protein product: CASSQEPGGGTEAFF.

This sequence joins TRBV12-3 or TRBV12-4 and TRBJ1-3; 7 bases line up with TRBD1. Losses at the gene ends were 6 bases for V and 6 bases for J; bases not matched to a gene: 2. The CDR3 contains 12 residues. This chain's CDR3 is CASSEGANTIYF. The CDR3 nucleotides read TGTGCCAGCAGCGAGGGGGCAAACACCATATATTTT.

This clone occurred once. V gene TRBV7-3 combines with J gene TRBJ2-2; 9 nucleotides agree with TRBD1. The trim removed 5 bases at V and 4 bases at J, leaving 2 bases unmatched. CDR3 size: 14 residues. The germline gives CDR1 SGHTA, CDR2 FQGTGA. The CDR3 nucleotides read TGTGCCAGCAGCGCGACAGGGGGCACCGGGGAGCTGTTTTTT. This sequence encodes CASSATGGTGELFF.

V gene TRBV18 combines with J gene TRBJ2-7; D perhaps matches TRBD1 (5 bases). Between the trimmed V and J ends, which lost 1 base and 3 bases, there was a span of 19 bases. CDR3 size: 17 residues. From germline, CDR1 is KGHSH and CDR2 LQKENI. DNA of the CDR3: TGTGCCAGCTCACCACTTGGGGTGGGGCCCTTACTCTACGAGCAGTACTTC. It yields the protein CASSPLGVGPLLYEQYF.

The V and J genes are TRBV5-4 and TRBJ2-2, with D perhaps TRBD2 (6 bases). V was pared by 1 base and J by 0 bases, with 7 bases between. Germline V gene sequence: CDR1 SGHNT, CDR2 YYREEE (reference sequence). The CDR3 covers 15 residues. CDR3 nucleotides: TGTGCCAGCAGCTTGACGGGGGCGAACACCGGGGAGCTGTTTTTT. Protein sequence: CASSLTGANTGELFF.

The rearrangement joins TRBV10-2 to TRBJ2-1; D unresolved. This CDR3 has 13 amino acids. The ends were cut back, 0 bases at V and 9 bases at J, with 9 bases in the middle. Germline V gene sequence: CDR1 WSHSY, CDR2 SAAADI. Written as DNA, the CDR3 is TGCGCCAGCAGTGAGTCGGCTACGGGTGAGCAGTTCTTC. This gives the protein CASSESATGEQFF.

The chain links TRBV29-1 to TRBJ1-2; possible D gene TRBD1, 6 bases. V gave up 7 bases and J gave up 2 bases, with 17 bases separating them. This CDR3 has 14 amino acids. Germline V lookup: CDR1 SQVTM, CDR2 ANQGSEA. The CDR3 loop is CSARYRGGNYGYTF. The CDR3, as DNA: TGCAGCGCCCGTTACCGTGGGGGCAACTATGGCTACACCTTC.

J is TRBJ1-4 and V is TRBV25-1; D gene uncertain. Trimming left V 3 bases short and J 8 bases short, with 16 bases between. Per the germline V gene, CDR1 is MGHDK and CDR2 is SYGVNS. There are 15 residues in the CDR3. The CDR3 here is CASSENRVEREKLFF. CDR3 nucleotides: TGTGCCAGCAGTGAGAACCGGGTAGAGAGAGAAAAACTGTTTTTT.

For the CDR3, the DNA is TGTGCCAGCGGACTACCGGGACAGGAGTATGGCTACACCTTC. Protein: CASGLPGQEYGYTF. The V and J genes are TRBV6-5 and TRBJ1-2; the match to TRBD1 covers 8 bases. The V gene end was trimmed by 8 bases and the J gene end by 5 bases; junction bases not matched to a gene: 10. The germline V gene encodes CDR1 MNHEY and CDR2 SVGAGI. This CDR3 is 14 amino acids long.

This clone was picked up a small number of times. The rearrangement links TRBV5-1 to TRBJ1-6; TRBD1 is a possible D gene (6 bases). This CDR3 is built from 14 residues. The germline gives CDR1 SGHRS, CDR2 YFSETQ. Trimming removed 1 base at V and 10 bases at J, with 12 bases between. The CDR3 coding sequence is TGCGCCAGCAGCTTGCAGGGGTCGTCATCACCCCTCCACTTT. Protein: CASSLQGSSSPLHF.

The rearrangement joins TRBV2 to TRBJ1-1; no definite D call. Trimming shortened V by 7 bases and J by 1 base, and 10 bases separated the two germline ends. The CDR3 runs to 13 residues. Germline V lookup: CDR1 SNHLY, CDR2 FYNNEI. CDR3 coding DNA: TGTGCCAGCATCAGGACTTGGAACACTGAAGCTTTCTTT. It encodes CASIRTWNTEAFF.

This rearrangement joins TRBV12-3 or TRBV12-4 to TRBJ1-2; 11 nucleotides agree with TRBD1. Trimming removed 5 bases from V and 7 bases from J; junction bases left unmatched: 3. This CDR3 has 13 residues. CDR3 sequence: CASSPGTGGGYTF. The CDR3 DNA is TGTGCCAGCAGTCCTGGGACAGGGGGTGGCTACACCTTC.

CDR3 amino acids: CASTNRGGGSYGYTF. DNA of the CDR3: TGTGCCAGCACCAACAGGGGAGGCGGTTCCTATGGCTACACCTTC. This chain joins TRBV28 and TRBJ1-2; 7 nucleotides align to TRBD1. The CDR3 is 15 amino acids. J was trimmed by 4 bases and V by 7 bases; bases with no gene match: 12. Germline CDR1 MDHEN, CDR2 SYDVKM.

V usage is TRBV7-3 and J usage is TRBJ2-5; D is uncertain. Germline CDR1 is SGHTA and CDR2 is FQGTGA. This CDR3 contains 14 residues. V lost 5 bases to trimming and J lost 1 base, with 11 bases between them. CDR3 sequence reads: CASSPQAFQETQYF. The CDR3 bases are TGTGCCAGCAGCCCTCAGGCATTCCAAGAGACCCAGTACTTC.

The V call is TRBV5-6, the J call TRBJ1-2, with 7 bases aligning to TRBD1. The V gene's germline CDR1 is SGHDT and CDR2 YYEEEE. The CDR3 has 14 residues. V gave up 2 bases and J gave up 5 bases; unmatched junction bases: 6. The CDR3 loop reads CASSLNDRVYGYTF. CDR3 nucleotides: TGTGCCAGCAGCTTAAATGACAGGGTGTATGGCTACACCTTC.

The chain couples TRBV9 to TRBJ2-5; TRBD1 aligns across 8 bases. The junction had 12 bases not matched to a gene; V was cut back by 1 base and J by 4 bases. Germline values: CDR1 SGDLS, CDR2 YYNGEE. This CDR3 spans 17 amino acids. CDR3 nucleotide sequence: TGTGCCAGCAGCGTACGGGGAACAGGGGGTTACGGAGAGACCCAGTACTTC. Amino acid sequence: CASSVRGTGGYGETQYF. Full variable domain (outside the CDR3, taken from reference TRBV9 and TRBJ2-5): DSGVTQTPKHLITATGQRVTLRCSPRSGDLSVYWYQQSLDQGLQFLIQYYNGEERAKGNILERFSAQQFPDLHSELNLSSLELGDSALYFCASSVRGTGGYGETQYFGPGTRLLVL.

Comment on this clone: Other DNA sequences in this specimen translate into the identical CDR3. The chain employs TRBV6-6 and TRBJ1-1, with 7 nucleotides matching TRBD1. CDR3 length: 13 residues. V gave up 6 bases and J gave up 1 base; unmatched junction bases: 2. CDR1 is MNHNY, CDR2 SVGAGI, per germline (reference sequence). The CDR3: CASRRQGNTEAFF. DNA of the CDR3: TGTGCCAGCAGGCGACAGGGGAACACTGAAGCTTTCTTT.

The chain uses TRBV19 and TRBJ2-7; 7 bases align to TRBD1. The length of the CDR3 is 14 residues. Losses at the gene ends were 6 bases for V and 5 bases for J; bases not matched to a gene: 10. Per germline, CDR1 LNHDA and CDR2 SQIVND (reference sequence). The CDR3 coding sequence is TGTGCCAGTAGACGACAGGGTGCCTCAAACGAGCAGTACTTC. Protein product: CASRRQGASNEQYF.

The genes are TRBV7-8 and TRBJ1-5; no definite D call. Per germline, CDR1 SGHVS and CDR2 FQNEAQ. The length of the CDR3 is 14 residues. The ends were cut back, 1 base at V and 7 bases at J, with 11 bases in the middle. CDR3 DNA sequence: TGTGCCAGCAGCTTAGGAGGGAAGCACCAGCCCCAGCATTTT. Amino acids: CASSLGGKHQPQHF.

The genes are TRBV15 and TRBJ2-1; D perhaps matches TRBD2 (5 bases). Trimming stripped 1 base from V and 4 bases from J, with 5 bases between. In germline, CDR1 is LNHNV, CDR2 YYDKDF (reference sequence). The CDR3 length is 13 residues. CDR3 bases: TGTGCCACCAGCAGAGCGGGGTACAATGAGCAGTTCTTC. Its protein is CATSRAGYNEQFF.

J is TRBJ1-5 and V is TRBV28; possibly TRBD1 for D (5 bases). CDR1 is MDHEN, CDR2 SYDVKM, per germline. The CDR3 sequence is 19 residues long. Trimming took off 5 bases at V and 3 bases at J, with 26 bases between the two ends. CDR3 loop: CASSIPGLTGLPFNQPQHF. The DNA of the CDR3 is TGTGCCAGCAGTATACCTGGCCTTACGGGACTCCCCTTCAATCAGCCCCAGCATTTT.

The chain employs TRBV6-6 and TRBJ2-3, with 7 nucleotides matching TRBD2. Germline values: CDR1 MNHNY, CDR2 SVGAGI (reference sequence). The CDR3 spans 16 residues. V shed 0 bases, J shed 3 bases, and the junction held 6 bases outside the gene matches. The CDR3 sequence: CASSYSRQGGTDTQYF. The DNA of the CDR3 is TGTGCCAGCAGTTACTCGAGGCAGGGAGGGACAGATACGCAGTATTTT.